This T cell receptor beta chain was sequenced for a study of shared clonotypes between healthy human individuals. In regard to this clone: Its target is not known.

Genomic DNA (from each subset) was split evenly across several immunoSEQ plates. TCRdb's copy holds only in-frame clones and misses some; the assay was immunoSEQ multiplex PCR. The table lists a few million clones, around 95% of them singletons. Study-wide points: When naive CD4 clonotypes were compared across a few donors, about 4.8% were shared.

In germline, CDR1 is ENHRY, CDR2 SYGVKD. This CDR3 is 13 amino acids long. V dropped 11 bases and J dropped 0 bases, with 11 bases sitting between them. V and J are TRBV10-3 and TRBJ1-3; D remains ambiguous. The sequenced sample consisted of naive CD4+ T cells sorted from blood. Documented subset: CD45RA+ positively selected. This receptor was obtained from a man younger than 30 in good health. CDR3 residues: CAAQRASGNTIYF. In DNA form, the CDR3 reads TGTGCCGCCCAGAGAGCCTCTGGAAACACCATATATTTT.